This entry is about one T cell receptor beta chain. Its antigen remains unidentified. The data were obtained in a study of response to subunit inactivated influenza vaccine. MiXCR, run by TCRdb on the RT-PCR reads, gives a single entry per CDR3 protein. The sample consists of fewer than 600,000 distinct CDR3 sequences, approximately 7.7% of them appearing once. Study results and limitations: With each seasonal influenza vaccination, the authors suggested, few new T cells are recruited.

The receptor was derived from a man in his fifties or sixties who received an inactivated influenza vaccine. The material sequenced was PBMCs from blood, taken less than 25 months after vaccination.

This CDR3 reads CASSVVPSGGDEQFF. Written as DNA, the CDR3 is TGTGCCAGCAGCGTAGTCCCTAGCGGGGGGGACGAGCAGTTCTTC. The chain employs TRBV9 and TRBJ2-1; 12 nucleotides agree with TRBD2. The ends lost 0 bases at V and 10 bases at J; junction bases unmatched: 5. This CDR3 comprises 15 residues. From germline, CDR1 is SGDLS and CDR2 YYNGEE.